A selection of T cell receptor beta chains follows, all from one sample in a study of blood T cell repertoires in COVID-19. Only in-frame clones appear in the TCRdb table, and some are missing; sequencing was by immunoSEQ multiplex PCR. The sample has 100,000 or so clones, more than 70% seen once. Sequencing used peripheral blood. The origin of the receptors is a woman in her 30s with acute or convalescent COVID-19. The CDR3 runs from the conserved cysteine through the conserved F or W. D genes are given only for firm matches. Some rows mark clone size as missing; the rest say once, few, many or name a class of expanded clone.

D,J,length,size,V,DNA,CDR3
TRBD1,TRBJ1-6,16,.,TRBV18,TGTGCCAGCTCACCTACCACAGGGGGTAGTAATTCACCCCTCCACTTT,CASSPTTGGSNSPLHF
TRBD1,TRBJ2-5,16,once,TRBV11-2,TGTGCCAGCAGACAAAAGGGGAGGACAGGGAAAGAGACCCAGTACTTC,CASRQKGRTGKETQYF
.,TRBJ1-3,13,.,TRBV2,TGTGCCAGCAGTGGGAGCTCTGGAAACACCATATATTTT,CASSGSSGNTIYF
.,TRBJ2-7,15,.,TRBV6-5,TGTGCCAGCAATAAGTTAGGGGTACAATCCTACGAGCAGTACTTC,CASNKLGVQSYEQYF
TRBD1,TRBJ1-6,14,few,TRBV2,TGTGCCAGCGGACAGGGAAATAGTAATTCACCCCTCCACTTT,CASGQGNSNSPLHF
TRBD1,TRBJ2-4,15,.,TRBV4-2,TGTGCCAGCAGCCAAATGGGACAGGGGGTAAACATTCAGTACTTC,CASSQMGQGVNIQYF
TRBD1,TRBJ2-1,14,.,TRBV5-1,TGCGCCAGCAGCCGACAGGGGGCTGGGAATGAGCAGTTCTTC,CASSRQGAGNEQFF
.,TRBJ1-2,15,.,TRBV5-5,TGTGCCAGCAGCTTAACGAGCGAAGCTAACTATGGCTACACCTTC,CASSLTSEANYGYTF
.,TRBJ2-7,14,.,TRBV5-1,TGCGCCAGCAGCTTGGATCAGGGATCCTACGAGCAGTACTTC,CASSLDQGSYEQYF
.,TRBJ2-2,13,few,TRBV7-9,TGTGCCAGCAGCTTGCTAGGGGCCGGGGAGCTGTTTTTT,CASSLLGAGELFF
.,TRBJ1-2,14,few,TRBV5-6,TGTGCCAGCAGCCTACAGCAGTCCCCGTCAGGCTACACCTTC,CASSLQQSPSGYTF
.,TRBJ1-2,15,.,TRBV5-6,TGTGCCAGCAGCTTCAGGGTGACGTACTTCTATGGCTACACCTTC,CASSFRVTYFYGYTF
.,TRBJ1-2,17,few,TRBV2,TGTGCCAGCAGTGATCAGACACACAGTCCGACTAACTATGGCTACACCTTC,CASSDQTHSPTNYGYTF
.,TRBJ2-3,17,once,TRBV5-1,TGCGCCAGCAGCTTGGCCGGGTTTAGTGGACAACCAGATACGCAGTATTTT,CASSLAGFSGQPDTQYF
TRBD1,TRBJ1-5,15,.,TRBV6-1,TGTGCCAGCAGTGGACAGGGGTACGGCAATCAGCCCCAGCATTTT,CASSGQGYGNQPQHF
.,TRBJ1-2,13,.,TRBV10-3,TGTGCCATCAGCTCAGACAGGTACTATGGCTACACCTTC,CAISSDRYYGYTF
.,TRBJ2-2,16,.,TRBV6-1,TGTGCCAGCAGTGACGCGCCGAGTTTTATATCCGGGGAGCTGTTTTTT,CASSDAPSFISGELFF
TRBD2,TRBJ2-7,15,.,TRBV5-1,TGCGCCAGCAGCCCTCTAGCGGGGGGGCCCTACGAGCAGTACTTC,CASSPLAGGPYEQYF
TRBD1,TRBJ2-5,17,.,TRBV7-6,TGTGCCAGCAGCTTAAGGGTCAGGGGGCAGGGGCATGAGACCCAGTACTTC,CASSLRVRGQGHETQYF
TRBD2,TRBJ2-1,14,.,TRBV3-1/TRBV3-2,TGTGCCAGCAGCCAGCGGGGGGTAAACAATGAGCAGTTCTTC,CASSQRGVNNEQFF
TRBD1,TRBJ2-2,13,.,TRBV7-3,TGTGCCAGCAGCAGACAGGGTTCCGGGGAGCTGTTTTTT,CASSRQGSGELFF
.,TRBJ2-2,14,.,TRBV9,TGTGCCAGCAGCCGGACAGTGAACACCGGGGAGCTGTTTTTT,CASSRTVNTGELFF
.,TRBJ2-1,12,.,TRBV7-9,TGTGCCAGCAGCTTATCTAACAATGAGCAGTTCTTC,CASSLSNNEQFF
.,TRBJ2-7,13,.,TRBV18,TGTGCCAGCTCGCGTGGACAGAGCTACGAGCAGTACTTC,CASSRGQSYEQYF
.,TRBJ1-2,12,.,TRBV28,TGTGCCAGCAGGCGGACAGTCTATGGCTACACCTTC,CASRRTVYGYTF
.,TRBJ2-5,13,.,TRBV2,TGTGCCAGCAGTGAAACGCTAGTAGCGACCCAGTACTTC,CASSETLVATQYF
TRBD1,TRBJ2-1,14,.,TRBV11-1,TGTGCCAGCTGGGACAGCGAAAGTTACAATGAGCAGTTCTTC,CASWDSESYNEQFF
.,TRBJ1-1,16,.,TRBV10-2,TGCGCCAGCAGCGCCCTCTGGGGGCTTGAGAACACTGAAGCTTTCTTT,CASSALWGLENTEAFF
.,TRBJ2-7,14,few,TRBV7-6,TGTGCCAGCACCACGTCGGCAGGGTGGGACGAGCAGTACTTC,CASTTSAGWDEQYF
TRBD2,TRBJ2-3,17,.,TRBV5-4,TGTGCCAGCAGCTTTCTGCTAGCGGGGGACCTCACAGATACGCAGTATTTT,CASSFLLAGDLTDTQYF
TRBD1,TRBJ2-3,15,.,TRBV7-9,TGTGCCAGCAGCTTAGTAGACAGGGGTACAGATACGCAGTATTTT,CASSLVDRGTDTQYF
TRBD1,TRBJ1-5,16,.,TRBV15,TGTGCCACCAGCAGAGACAGGGGGCTTAGCAATCAGCCCCAGCATTTT,CATSRDRGLSNQPQHF
TRBD1,TRBJ1-2,15,few,TRBV2,TGTGCCAGCAGCGGGACAGGGGGCGTAGTCTATGGCTACACCTTC,CASSGTGGVVYGYTF
.,TRBJ1-4,15,.,TRBV5-1,TGCGCCAGCAGCTTGTTTCGGGCAACTAATGAAAAACTGTTTTTT,CASSLFRATNEKLFF
TRBD2,TRBJ2-3,14,once,TRBV5-1,TGCGCCAGCAGCGCGGGGGTAGTCACAGATACGCAGTATTTT,CASSAGVVTDTQYF
.,TRBJ2-2,13,.,TRBV29-1,TGCAGCGTTGTACCTACCCCCACCGGGGAGCTGTTTTTT,CSVVPTPTGELFF
TRBD1,TRBJ2-2,14,once,TRBV11-3,TGTGCCAGCAGGCCTGCAGGGGGCACCGGGGAGCTGTTTTTT,CASRPAGGTGELFF
TRBD1,TRBJ1-1,17,few,TRBV14,TGTGCCAGCAGCCATACCCCTCAGGACAGGAAGAACACTGAAGCTTTCTTT,CASSHTPQDRKNTEAFF
.,TRBJ2-3,11,.,TRBV20-1,TGCAGTGGGGGGGGCACAGATACGCAGTATTTT,CSGGGTDTQYF
.,TRBJ1-3,13,.,TRBV5-1,TGCGCCAGCAGCTCAGGATCGGGGGACACCATATATTTT,CASSSGSGDTIYF
TRBD2,TRBJ2-2,17,.,TRBV10-3,TGTGCCATCAGCGGACTAGCGGGGGTGTCGGGCACCGGGGAGCTGTTTTTT,CAISGLAGVSGTGELFF
TRBD1,TRBJ1-5,16,.,TRBV9,TGTGCCAGCAGCTCACCCCTGACAGGGATCAATCAGCCCCAGCATTTT,CASSSPLTGINQPQHF
.,TRBJ2-4,12,.,TRBV2,TGTGCCAGCAGTCTAGTCAAGGACATTCAGTACTTC,CASSLVKDIQYF
.,TRBJ1-1,15,.,TRBV27,TGTGCCAGCAGGTCCAGAATTTTCACGAACACTGAAGCTTTCTTT,CASRSRIFTNTEAFF
.,TRBJ2-7,15,.,TRBV28,TGTGCCAGCAGTGCACGGGGACTGAAAAACTACGAGCAGTACTTC,CASSARGLKNYEQYF
.,TRBJ2-7,12,.,TRBV6-5,TGTGCCAGCAGGGACTTTCACTACGAGCAGTACTTC,CASRDFHYEQYF